The rows below give T cell receptor beta chains drawn from one sample of a study of T cells after yellow fever vaccination. MiXCR, run by TCRdb on the 5' RACE reads, gives a single entry per CDR3 protein. This table has roughly 340,000 distinct CDR3 sequences, 8.7% appearing once. The material was PBMCs, obtained on the day of the first yellow fever vaccination. These receptors originate from a man younger than 35 who received the YFV17D yellow fever vaccine. The CDR3 runs from the conserved cysteine through the conserved F or W. D genes are given only for firm matches. Clone size is given for some rows only: seen once, a few or many times, or a class if the clone is expanded.

j_gene	abundance	d_gene	v_gene	CDR3nt	CDR3aa
TRBJ2-1	NA	NA	TRBV5-1	TGCGCCAGCAGCTTGGTCCGCAACGACTACAATGAGCAGTTCTTC	CASSLVRNDYNEQFF
TRBJ2-7	NA	TRBD1	TRBV3-1	TGTGCCAGCAGCCAAGAGGGACAGGGGCTCTACGAGCAGTACTTC	CASSQEGQGLYEQYF
TRBJ2-7	few	NA	TRBV12-3/TRBV12-4	TGTGCCAGCACCCCGGGGCATTTCAGAGAGCAGTACTTC	CASTPGHFREQYF
TRBJ2-7	few	NA	TRBV29-1	TGCAGCGGGGGGGACAGTTACGAGCAGTACTTC	CSGGDSYEQYF
TRBJ1-1	NA	TRBD1	TRBV6-1	TGTGCCAGCAGTCGGGGACAGACGAACACTGAAGCTTTCTTT	CASSRGQTNTEAFF
TRBJ2-5	many	NA	TRBV19	TGTGCCAGTAGTATTCACTCCCAAGAGACCCAGTACTTC	CASSIHSQETQYF
TRBJ1-5	few	NA	TRBV6-5	TGTGCCAGCAGTTACTCGGGGTACAATCAGCCCCAGCATTTT	CASSYSGYNQPQHF
TRBJ2-1	NA	NA	TRBV6-5	TGTGCCAGCAGTTACGACAGGCTATCTCAGTTCTTC	CASSYDRLSQFF
TRBJ2-3	many	NA	TRBV20-1	TGCAGTGCTACGGCCACAGATACGCAGTATTTT	CSATATDTQYF
TRBJ2-1	NA	NA	TRBV12-3/TRBV12-4	TGTGCCAGCAGTCGAAGGTCCGCGGCTAGCTATTACAATGAGCAGTTCTTC	CASSRRSAASYYNEQFF
TRBJ2-1	NA	NA	TRBV7-9	TGTGCCAGCAGCTCCCAGTTTAGTGAGTTCTCCTACAATGAGCAGTTCTTC	CASSSQFSEFSYNEQFF
TRBJ2-1	few	TRBD2	TRBV24-1	TGTGCCACCAGTGACGGGGGGCGGGGGGACAATGAGCAGTTCTTC	CATSDGGRGDNEQFF
TRBJ2-7	NA	NA	TRBV30	TGTGCCTGGAGTTTGCCGACCTACGAGCAGTACTTC	CAWSLPTYEQYF
TRBJ1-6	NA	NA	TRBV6-1	TGTGCCAGCCACAACGGGGGGTCCTATAATTCACCCCTCCACTTT	CASHNGGSYNSPLHF
TRBJ1-1	NA	NA	TRBV19	TGTGCCAGTAGTCCCACCCCGGGGATGAACACTGAAGCTTTCTTT	CASSPTPGMNTEAFF
TRBJ2-3	many	NA	TRBV5-1	TGCGCCAGCAGCTACGGGAATCTTGGCACAGATACGCAGTATTTT	CASSYGNLGTDTQYF
TRBJ2-1	NA	NA	TRBV28	TGTGCCAGCAGCTATACCGCCCGACGGGACTCCCGACCGTTCTTC	CASSYTARRDSRPFF
TRBJ1-2	NA	NA	TRBV7-2	TGTGCCAGCAGCTGGGGTCCCTATGGCTACACCTTC	CASSWGPYGYTF
TRBJ2-3	NA	NA	TRBV6-5	TGTGCCAGCAGTTACTCAGGGTGGAAAACAGATACGCAGTATTTT	CASSYSGWKTDTQYF
TRBJ1-1	many	TRBD1	TRBV5-1	TGCGCCAGCAGCTTGTCCCCTGACAGGGGGCTTGAAGCTTTCTTT	CASSLSPDRGLEAFF
TRBJ1-1	many	TRBD1	TRBV12-3/TRBV12-4	TGTGCCAGCAGTTTCTCGACAGGGGGGATTGCTTTCTTT	CASSFSTGGIAFF
TRBJ2-1	many	NA	TRBV10-3	TGTGCCATCAGTGAGTCCCCAGGGGAGAGCTACAATGAGCAGTTCTTC	CAISESPGESYNEQFF
TRBJ1-1	many	NA	TRBV5-1	TGCGCCAGCAGCGATGGCGGGGAGGGGGGCACTGAAGCTTTCTTT	CASSDGGEGGTEAFF
TRBJ2-1	few	NA	TRBV4-1	TGCGCCAGCAGCCCCGTCACCCGGGGGACGGTGTATGAGCAGTTCTTC	CASSPVTRGTVYEQFF
TRBJ2-4	many	TRBD2	TRBV7-2	TGTGCCAGCAGCCTAAGTAGCGGGGGGCCACCCATTCAGTACTTC	CASSLSSGGPPIQYF
TRBJ2-1	NA	NA	TRBV6-2/TRBV6-3	TGTGCCAGCAGTTACTCCGGCCAAGGGCGGGTCAATGAGCAGTTCTTC	CASSYSGQGRVNEQFF
TRBJ2-3	many	NA	TRBV5-1	TGCGCCAGCTATAATAATCTCCGCACAGATACGCAGTATTTT	CASYNNLRTDTQYF
TRBJ2-1	few	TRBD1	TRBV11-2	TGTGCCAGCAGCTTCCGGGACAGGGGCAATGAGCAGTTCTTC	CASSFRDRGNEQFF
TRBJ2-3	few	NA	TRBV2	TGTGCCAGCAGTGGGCAGAACACAGATACGCAGTATTTT	CASSGQNTDTQYF
TRBJ2-3	few	TRBD2	TRBV28	TGTGCCACACTAGCGGGGGGGCGGGATACGCAGTATTTT	CATLAGGRDTQYF
TRBJ1-1	NA	TRBD1	TRBV4-3	TGCGCCAGCAGCCACGGGACAGACTACACTGAAGCTTTCTTT	CASSHGTDYTEAFF
TRBJ2-5	NA	NA	TRBV5-1	TGCGCCAGCAGCGACCGGGACACCAGCCAAGAGACCCAGTACTTC	CASSDRDTSQETQYF
TRBJ1-2	many	TRBD1	TRBV11-2	TGTGCCAGCAGCTTCATAAATACGGGACAGGGAAATCACTATGGCTACACCTTC	CASSFINTGQGNHYGYTF
TRBJ2-2	NA	NA	TRBV9	TGTGCCAGCAGCGTACTACTAGGAGGCGGGGAGCTGTTTTTT	CASSVLLGGGELFF
TRBJ1-4	NA	NA	TRBV5-5	TGTGCCAGCAGCTTGTTGGGTTCCGGTGAAAAACTGTTTTTT	CASSLLGSGEKLFF
TRBJ2-3	NA	TRBD2	TRBV7-7	TGTGCCAGCAGCCGGGGGGTAGGAAGCACAGATACGCAGTATTTT	CASSRGVGSTDTQYF
TRBJ2-4	few	NA	TRBV2	TGTGCCAGCAGTGTCAGGGAACTAGCCAAAAACATTCAGTACTTC	CASSVRELAKNIQYF
TRBJ1-1	few	NA	TRBV6-1	TGTGCCAGCAGGTTCATAGACGGGGTGAACACTGAAGCTTTCTTT	CASRFIDGVNTEAFF
TRBJ1-2	many	NA	TRBV4-2	TGTGCCAGCAGCCAAGAGGTTGGAGTTGCAGGGCCGGATGGCTACACCTTC	CASSQEVGVAGPDGYTF
TRBJ1-4	NA	NA	TRBV12-3/TRBV12-4	TGTGCCAGCAGTTTAGCGTGGGAGGGCCCGGAGGGTGAAAAACTGTTTTTT	CASSLAWEGPEGEKLFF
TRBJ2-5	many	NA	TRBV6-5	TGTGCCAGCAGTTACGACAAGGGGGTAGAGACCCAGTACTTC	CASSYDKGVETQYF
TRBJ1-1	few	NA	TRBV27	TGTGCCAGCAGTTTATGGCCGGGGGGGAACACTGAAGCTTTCTTT	CASSLWPGGNTEAFF
TRBJ2-7	NA	NA	TRBV19	TGTGCCAGTAGCACTTGGCTGCCAGGGAGCTCCTACGAGCAGTACTTC	CASSTWLPGSSYEQYF
TRBJ2-5	NA	NA	TRBV6-2/TRBV6-3	TGTGCCAGCAGTTATTACCGCGGGGGCGGGGAGACCCAGTACTTC	CASSYYRGGGETQYF
TRBJ2-1	NA	NA	TRBV6-1	TGTGCCAGCAGGAGCCGGGGCTCTCTTACCGGTGAGCAGTTCTTC	CASRSRGSLTGEQFF
TRBJ2-7	few	TRBD1	TRBV12-3/TRBV12-4	TGTGCCAGCAGTCCCACGGGACAGGGGGCCCCCTACGAGCAGTACTTC	CASSPTGQGAPYEQYF
TRBJ2-3	few	NA	TRBV7-9	TGTGCCAGCAGCTTAGCACGGGGGGCCGTCCTTTTT	CASSLARGAVLF
TRBJ2-3	few	NA	TRBV4-1	TGCGCCAGCAGCCAACTCCAACTGGACAGTTCTTTCACAGATACGCAGTATTTT	CASSQLQLDSSFTDTQYF
TRBJ2-4	few	NA	TRBV7-9	TGTGCCAGCAGCTTAGCGCCGGGGAACATTCAGTACTTC	CASSLAPGNIQYF
TRBJ2-7	many	TRBD2	TRBV12-3/TRBV12-4	TGTGCCAGCAGTTGGACTAGCGCGTCCTACGAGCAGTACTTC	CASSWTSASYEQYF
TRBJ2-1	few	NA	TRBV10-3	TGTGCCACCCGGACCACCCAACGAGACAATGAGCAGTTCTTC	CATRTTQRDNEQFF
TRBJ2-5	NA	NA	TRBV12-3/TRBV12-4	TGTGCCAGTGGGGCGCAGCAAGAGACCCAGTACTTC	CASGAQQETQYF
TRBJ2-1	few	NA	TRBV28	TGTGCCAGCCAGGGTCCGGGGAGCTCCTACAATGAGCAGTTCTTC	CASQGPGSSYNEQFF
TRBJ2-4	NA	NA	TRBV6-5	TGTGCCAGCAGTTTCTCCCGCGGCGGGAACATTCAGTACTTC	CASSFSRGGNIQYF
TRBJ2-1	many	TRBD1	TRBV4-1	TGCGCCAGCAGCAGTCGACAGGGGTCTCACTCCTACAATGAGCAGTTCTTC	CASSSRQGSHSYNEQFF
TRBJ2-1	many	NA	TRBV5-1	TGCGCCAGCAGCCCGGAGTCTTATGAGCAGTTCTTC	CASSPESYEQFF
TRBJ1-2	NA	TRBD1	TRBV27	TGTGCCAGCAGTACGCTCAGGGGGGACGGCTACACCTTC	CASSTLRGDGYTF
TRBJ2-5	many	NA	TRBV7-2	TGTGCCAGCAGCCGAACTAGAAACTCCGAGACCCAGTACTTC	CASSRTRNSETQYF
TRBJ2-7	few	TRBD1	TRBV5-4	TGTGCCAGCAGCTTCCGGGACAGGGGATCCTACGAGCAGTACTTC	CASSFRDRGSYEQYF
TRBJ2-5	many	TRBD2	TRBV7-8	TGTGCCAGCAGCTTACGGACTAGCGGGTCCCAAGAGACCCAGTACTTC	CASSLRTSGSQETQYF